This T cell receptor (beta chain) was profiled in a study of blood T cell repertoires in COVID-19. Across the study: Samples taken during acute and convalescent COVID-19 were collected in the United States, Italy and Spain.

Seattle's enrolled individuals joined amid active infection and were then monitored longitudinally. Original processing notes: Amplification from reference gene primers served as the basis for estimated nucleated cell counts. Sequencing was performed with immunoSEQ multiplex PCR; in TCRdb, only in-frame clones are kept and a portion is missing. The V and J calls and the clone size are those of that table, but D and trimming were determined from the DNA. The sample lists roughly 25,000 clones, roughly 74% occurring once. CDR3 size: 13 residues. Per germline, CDR1 KGHDR and CDR2 SFDVKD. The junction had 7 bases not matched to a gene; V was cut back by 8 bases and J by 7 bases.

The genes are TRBV24-1 and TRBJ2-7; 10 positions agree with TRBD2. The TCR sequence derives from a man aged 45-65 years with COVID-19, enrolled during active disease. The source material was peripheral blood. The CDR3 region has the DNA TGTGCCACCACCCCTAGCGGGGGCCTGGAGCAGTACTTC. Amino acid sequence: CATTPSGGLEQYF.